Listed below are T cell receptor beta chains from one sample, sequenced in a study of blood T cell repertoires in COVID-19. Clones were sequenced by immunoSEQ multiplex PCR, and TCRdb holds only the in-frame ones, with some missing. The sample lists about 150,000 clones; 91% were seen once. The specimen was peripheral blood. The receptor set was obtained from a man aged 50 to 59 with acute or convalescent COVID-19. The CDR3 runs from the conserved cysteine through the conserved F or W. A D gene is named only where the DNA matches it firmly.

cdr3_aa: CAISDTGQGPYEQYF; d_call: TRBD1; v_call: TRBV10-3
cdr3_aa: CASSLNSGGETQYF; d_call: TRBD2; v_call: TRBV7-2
cdr3_aa: CASILAGVTDTQYF; d_call: TRBD2; v_call: TRBV2
cdr3_aa: CASSPYVNGNEQFF; d_call: NA; v_call: TRBV5-4
cdr3_aa: CASSSQQGYGQPQHF; d_call: NA; v_call: TRBV6-6
cdr3_aa: CASSLRRELNEQYF; d_call: TRBD2; v_call: TRBV27
cdr3_aa: CASRLSGNHEQYF; d_call: TRBD2; v_call: TRBV28
cdr3_aa: CAWSVTGITGELFF; d_call: NA; v_call: TRBV30
cdr3_aa: CASTYGQGSNSPLHF; d_call: TRBD1; v_call: TRBV6-5
cdr3_aa: CASDLGLRHEQYF; d_call: TRBD2; v_call: TRBV2
cdr3_aa: CASTAYGGLSSYNEQFF; d_call: NA; v_call: TRBV28
cdr3_aa: CASSLGQITEAFF; d_call: TRBD1; v_call: TRBV7-3
cdr3_aa: CASSVTPYSNQPQHF; d_call: NA; v_call: TRBV9
cdr3_aa: CASSQDRGQGFF; d_call: TRBD1; v_call: TRBV5-1
cdr3_aa: CASSTSGGEQFF; d_call: TRBD2; v_call: TRBV19
cdr3_aa: CASSQDRLAGGELFF; d_call: TRBD2; v_call: TRBV4-2
cdr3_aa: CASSLGVAGFDTQYF; d_call: TRBD2; v_call: TRBV11-2
cdr3_aa: CASSLAGRGEQYF; d_call: NA; v_call: TRBV5-4
cdr3_aa: CASSLVRLAAYNEQFF; d_call: TRBD2; v_call: TRBV7-9
cdr3_aa: CASTQQGSYSYNEQFF; d_call: TRBD1; v_call: TRBV13
cdr3_aa: CASSAREGSPLHF; d_call: NA; v_call: TRBV27
cdr3_aa: CASNPGTGTGTQYF; d_call: TRBD1; v_call: TRBV2
cdr3_aa: CASSIHKRLHAGANVLTF; d_call: NA; v_call: TRBV21-1
cdr3_aa: CASRTSGTPWEEQYF; d_call: NA; v_call: TRBV28
cdr3_aa: CSVELTFGHRETQYF; d_call: NA; v_call: TRBV29-1
cdr3_aa: CASSYVAGTGDDTQYF; d_call: TRBD1; v_call: TRBV6-6
cdr3_aa: CATSGRAGEQYF; d_call: TRBD2; v_call: TRBV28
cdr3_aa: CASSPRLVDEQFF; d_call: NA; v_call: TRBV7-2
cdr3_aa: CASGSRLAGSGTGELFF; d_call: TRBD2; v_call: TRBV7-9
cdr3_aa: CASSPGTGGNYGYTF; d_call: TRBD1; v_call: TRBV5-6
cdr3_aa: CASSKNLYVGGYGYTF; d_call: NA; v_call: TRBV3-1/TRBV3-2
cdr3_aa: CASSPGQESSYEQYF; d_call: TRBD1; v_call: TRBV18
cdr3_aa: CASSLVAKNNEQFF; d_call: NA; v_call: TRBV5-1
cdr3_aa: CASSPGGRGPYNEQFF; d_call: TRBD1; v_call: TRBV5-4
cdr3_aa: CASSLLGTDNTGELFF; d_call: TRBD1; v_call: TRBV5-1
cdr3_aa: CASSMEGTVNQPQHF; d_call: NA; v_call: TRBV19
cdr3_aa: CASTKTGKHTGELFF; d_call: TRBD1; v_call: TRBV19
cdr3_aa: CASSGRATGELFF; d_call: TRBD2; v_call: TRBV6-5
cdr3_aa: CASSVTPNYGYTF; d_call: NA; v_call: TRBV2
cdr3_aa: CASSQEVWGLAGGTGELFF; d_call: TRBD2; v_call: TRBV4-2
cdr3_aa: CASSPGQGADYGYTF; d_call: TRBD1; v_call: TRBV18
cdr3_aa: CASKSQGSPLHF; d_call: NA; v_call: TRBV28
cdr3_aa: CASSEYSPYEQFF; d_call: NA; v_call: TRBV25-1
cdr3_aa: CASSQDLGGPGGPLHF; d_call: NA; v_call: TRBV4-1
cdr3_aa: CASSSGTENYGYTF; d_call: TRBD1; v_call: TRBV2
cdr3_aa: CASSPRVAGLTYNEQFF; d_call: NA; v_call: TRBV7-8
cdr3_aa: CASSPLAGVNTGELFF; d_call: TRBD2; v_call: TRBV7-9
cdr3_aa: CASRGQGATDTQYF; d_call: TRBD1; v_call: TRBV10-1
cdr3_aa: CASSNRKNSPLHF; d_call: NA; v_call: TRBV19
cdr3_aa: CASSESSGVNEQFF; d_call: TRBD2; v_call: TRBV2
cdr3_aa: CASREAGRGDYGYTF; d_call: NA; v_call: TRBV28